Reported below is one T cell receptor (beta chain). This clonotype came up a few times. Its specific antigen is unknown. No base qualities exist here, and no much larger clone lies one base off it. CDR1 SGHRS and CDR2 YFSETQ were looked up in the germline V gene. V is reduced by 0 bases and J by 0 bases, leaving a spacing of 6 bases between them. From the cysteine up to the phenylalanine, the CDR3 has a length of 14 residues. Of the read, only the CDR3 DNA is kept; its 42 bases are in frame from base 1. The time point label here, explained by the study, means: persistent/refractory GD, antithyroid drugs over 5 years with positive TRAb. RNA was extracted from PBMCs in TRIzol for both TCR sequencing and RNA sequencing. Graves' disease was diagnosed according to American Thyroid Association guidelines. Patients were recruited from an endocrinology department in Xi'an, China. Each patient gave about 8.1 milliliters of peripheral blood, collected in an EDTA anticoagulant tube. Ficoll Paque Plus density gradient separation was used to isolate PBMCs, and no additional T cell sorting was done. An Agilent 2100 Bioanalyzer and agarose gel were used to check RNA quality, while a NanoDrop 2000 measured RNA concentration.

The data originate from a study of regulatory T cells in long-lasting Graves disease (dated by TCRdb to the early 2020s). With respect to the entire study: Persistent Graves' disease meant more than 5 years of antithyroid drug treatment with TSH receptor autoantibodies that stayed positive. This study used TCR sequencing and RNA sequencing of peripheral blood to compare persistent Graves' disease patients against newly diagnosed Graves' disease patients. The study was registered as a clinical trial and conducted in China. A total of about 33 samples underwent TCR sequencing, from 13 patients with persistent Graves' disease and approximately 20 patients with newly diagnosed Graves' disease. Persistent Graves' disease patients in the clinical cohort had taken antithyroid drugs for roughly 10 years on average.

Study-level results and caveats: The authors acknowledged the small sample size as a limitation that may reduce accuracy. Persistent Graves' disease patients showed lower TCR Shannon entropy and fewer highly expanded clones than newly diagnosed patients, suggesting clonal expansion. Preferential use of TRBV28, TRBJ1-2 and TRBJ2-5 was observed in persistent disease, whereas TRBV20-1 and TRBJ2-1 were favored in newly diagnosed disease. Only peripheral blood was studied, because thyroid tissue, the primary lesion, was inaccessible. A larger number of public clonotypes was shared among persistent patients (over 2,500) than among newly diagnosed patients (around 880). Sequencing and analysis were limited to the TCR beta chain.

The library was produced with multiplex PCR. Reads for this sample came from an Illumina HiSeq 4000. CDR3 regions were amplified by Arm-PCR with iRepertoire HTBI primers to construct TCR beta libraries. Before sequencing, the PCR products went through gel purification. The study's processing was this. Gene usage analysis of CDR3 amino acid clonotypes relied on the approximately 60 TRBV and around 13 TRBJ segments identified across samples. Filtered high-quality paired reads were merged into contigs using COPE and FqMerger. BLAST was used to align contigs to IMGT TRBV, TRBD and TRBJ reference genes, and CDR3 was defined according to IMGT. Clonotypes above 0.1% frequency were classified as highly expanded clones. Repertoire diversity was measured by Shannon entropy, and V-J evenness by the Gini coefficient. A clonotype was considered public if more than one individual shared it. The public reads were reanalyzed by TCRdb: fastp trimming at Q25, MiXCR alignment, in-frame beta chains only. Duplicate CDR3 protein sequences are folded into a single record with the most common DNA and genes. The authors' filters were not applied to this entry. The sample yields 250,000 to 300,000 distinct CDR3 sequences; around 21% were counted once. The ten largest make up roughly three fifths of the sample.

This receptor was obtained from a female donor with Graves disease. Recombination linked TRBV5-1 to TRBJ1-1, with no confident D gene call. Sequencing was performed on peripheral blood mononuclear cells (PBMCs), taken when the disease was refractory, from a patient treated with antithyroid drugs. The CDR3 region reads CASSLDMLNTEAFF. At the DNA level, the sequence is TGCGCCAGCAGCTTGGATATGTTGAACACTGAAGCTTTCTTT.